The 25 T cell receptor beta chains below all came from one sample that was sequenced in a study of blood T cell repertoires in COVID-19. The data were produced by immunoSEQ multiplex PCR, yet TCRdb's version contains in-frame clones alone and is incomplete. The sample lists 200,000 to 300,000 clones, 86% occurring once. The sequenced sample consisted of PBMCs or T cells enriched from blood (not recorded which). These receptors all come from a woman between 45 and 60 years old who had recovered from COVID-19.

The J gene is TRBJ2-7, the V gene TRBV6-2 or TRBV6-3; maybe TRBD1 (6 bases). The CDR3 is 13 residues long. V was shortened by 6 bases and J by 3 bases, with 12 bases between the two germline ends. CDR1 MNHEY and CDR2 SVGEGT come from the germline V gene. The CDR3: CASSYTGIYEQYF. DNA for the CDR3: TGTGCCAGCAGCTATACAGGGATCTACGAGCAGTACTTC.

This chain joins TRBV5-1 and TRBJ2-7, with a tentative D call TRBD2 (6 bases). The germline V gene has CDR1 SGHRS and CDR2 YFSETQ. V lost 4 bases and J lost 0, with 17 bases in between. The CDR3 contains 16 residues. The CDR3: CASSAAGRLGSYEQYF. CDR3 DNA: TGCGCCAGCAGCGCGGCGGGGAGGTTGGGCTCCTACGAGCAGTACTTC.

The gene calls are TRBV5-4 and TRBJ1-2; 8 bases agree with TRBD1. Germline V gene lookup returns CDR1 SGHNT and CDR2 YYREEE (reference sequence). CDR3 length: 14 amino acids. Trimming removed 4 bases from V and 4 bases from J; junction bases left unmatched: 6. The CDR3 DNA sequence: TGTGCCAGCAGCCCCGGACAGGGCCGCTATGGCTACACCTTC. Protein product: CASSPGQGRYGYTF.

This clone was found a few times. The V call is TRBV7-9, the J call TRBJ1-1; no clear D. The CDR3 is 13 amino acids. V was shortened by 3 bases and J by 5 bases, with 10 bases between the two germline ends. Germline V gene sequence: CDR1 SEHNR, CDR2 FQNEAQ (reference sequence). CDR3 sequence reads: CASSFLSMTEAFF. In DNA, the CDR3 is TGTGCCAGCAGCTTCCTGTCTATGACTGAAGCTTTCTTT.

The rearrangement uses TRBV6-5 and TRBJ1-2; 11 bases map to TRBD1. The length of the CDR3 is 15 residues. The germline V gene encodes CDR1 MNHEY and CDR2 SVGAGI. After removal of 6 bases from V and 5 bases from J, the junction contained 8 bases not matched to a gene. CDR3 bases: TGTGCCAGCAGACGCGGACAGGGGGCGCTTTATGGCTACACCTTC. The encoded protein is CASRRGQGALYGYTF.

The J gene is TRBJ1-2, the V gene TRBV3-1 (or the pseudogene TRBV3-2), with D tentatively TRBD1 (6 bases). Per the germline V gene, CDR1 is LGHDT and CDR2 is YNNKEL (reference sequence). Trimming left V 3 bases short and J 3 bases short, with 8 bases between. The length of the CDR3 is 13 residues. CDR3 bases: TGTGCCAGCAGCCAGCGGGGGCACTATGGCTACACCTTC. Its translation: CASSQRGHYGYTF.

The rearrangement links TRBV9 to TRBJ2-5; 9 nucleotides align to TRBD1. The CDR3 covers 18 residues. Germline trimming cut 3 bases from V and 4 bases from J; bases unmatched to any gene: 16. Germline V CDR1 and CDR2: SGDLS, YYNGEE. CDR3 residues: CASSEGTGMFPVGETQYF. Written as DNA, the CDR3 is TGTGCCAGCAGCGAAGGGACAGGGATGTTCCCCGTCGGAGAGACCCAGTACTTC.

This clone was recorded many times. This chain links TRBV12-5 with TRBJ2-2, with 13 nucleotides matching TRBD2. From germline, CDR1 is LGHNT and CDR2 FRNRAP. V gave up 2 bases and J gave up 6 bases; unmatched junction bases: 0. The length of the CDR3 is 15 residues. CDR3 bases: TGTGCTAGTGGTTTGACTAGCGGGGGGGCCGGGGAGCTGTTTTTT. This translates into CASGLTSGGAGELFF.

The CDR3 protein is CASSPLLNYGYTF. Here the CDR3 DNA reads TGTGCCAGCAGCCCACTGCTGAACTATGGCTACACCTTC. V usage is TRBV7-8 and J usage is TRBJ1-2; D not certain. Trimming removed 5 bases at V and 2 bases at J, with 9 bases between. The germline CDR1 and CDR2 sequences are SGHVS and FQNEAQ. The CDR3 has 13 residues.

The V and J genes are TRBV2 and TRBJ1-1; possibly TRBD1 for D (6 bases). This CDR3 has 15 amino acids. Germline CDR1 reads SNHLY; CDR2 reads FYNNEI. The germline V and J ends were trimmed by 6 bases and 2 bases, with 16 bases remaining between them. The CDR3 region is CASRTQTGYNTEAFF. CDR3 sequence (DNA): TGTGCCAGCAGAACCCAGACAGGATACAACACTGAAGCTTTCTTT.

This chain uses TRBV7-3 with TRBJ2-3; D call uncertain. The CDR3 runs to 14 residues. With 2 bases removed from V and 6 bases from J, the gap between germline ends came to 12 bases. Germline lookup yields CDR1 SGHTA and CDR2 FQGTGA. The CDR3 DNA reads TGTGCCAGCAGCTTAGGAGCCGGTGGGGATACGCAGTATTTT. Amino acids: CASSLGAGGDTQYF. The entire variable domain, with the rest obtained from reference TRBV7-3 and TRBJ2-3, is as follows: GAGVSQTPSNKVTEKGKYVELRCDPISGHTALYWYRQSLGQGPEFLIYFQGTGAADDSGLPNDRFFAVRPEGSVSTLKIQRTERGDSAVYLCASSLGAGGDTQYFGPGTRLTVL.

The table lists this clone with a count of one. The chain uses TRBV28 and TRBJ2-7; the match to TRBD1 covers 9 bases. The ends lost 5 bases at V and 5 bases at J; junction bases unmatched: 7. Germline CDR1 MDHEN, CDR2 SYDVKM. The CDR3 loop spans 14 amino acids. The CDR3 DNA follows: TGTGCCAGCAGTATGCCGGGACAGGGCAACGAGCAGTACTTC. Protein product: CASSMPGQGNEQYF.

In its sample, this clone was seen once. V is TRBV3-1 (or the pseudogene TRBV3-2) and J is TRBJ2-3, with D maybe TRBD1 (5 bases). V lost 0 bases and J lost 6, with 7 bases in between. CDR1 is LGHDT and CDR2 is YNNKEL in the germline V gene (reference sequence). The CDR3 contains 13 residues. The CDR3 nucleotides are TGTGCCAGCAGCCAAGAGGGGCGGGATACGCAGTATTTT. Protein sequence: CASSQEGRDTQYF.

The chain combines TRBV6-4 with TRBJ1-5; 7 bases are shared with TRBD1. CDR3 length: 20 amino acids. Looked up from germline, CDR1 is MRHNA and CDR2 is SNTAGT. J was trimmed by 2 bases and V by 0 bases; bases with no gene match: 16. The CDR3 loop is CASSDSQTGTEGLRNQPQHF. The CDR3 DNA is TGTGCCAGCAGTGACTCACAGACCGGGACAGAGGGGCTTCGCAATCAGCCCCAGCATTTT.

This clone came up a few times. The rearrangement uses TRBV30 and TRBJ1-4, with 9 bases that match TRBD1. J was trimmed by 5 bases and V by 0 bases; bases with no gene match: 19. The CDR3 is 20 amino acids. Germline V gene lookup returns CDR1 GTSNPN and CDR2 SVGIG (reference sequence). CDR3 nucleotide sequence: TGTGCCTGGAGTGTAAGGCTAGCCCTTGGGTCAGGGACAGGGAATGAAAAACTGTTTTTT. It specifies CAWSVRLALGSGTGNEKLFF.

The chain recombines TRBV5-1 with TRBJ2-3; D is perhaps TRBD2 (5 bases). The CDR3 is made up of 15 amino acids. The V and J ends lost 4 bases and 6 bases respectively, with 18 bases between them. Per the germline V gene, CDR1 is SGHRS and CDR2 is YFSETQ. The CDR3 region has the DNA TGCGCCAGCAGCCCCCCACGAGGGAGTGGGGATACGCAGTATTTT. This sequence encodes CASSPPRGSGDTQYF.

In its sample, this clone was seen once. This chain uses TRBV2 with TRBJ2-7; the match to TRBD1 covers 8 bases. The CDR3 runs 16 residues. V gave up 8 bases and J gave up 6 bases; unmatched junction bases: 18. Germline values: CDR1 SNHLY, CDR2 FYNNEI. The CDR3 nucleotides are TGTGCCAGCTGGTCAGTGACAGGGGCCTTGAGGTCCGAGCAGTACTTC. This translates into CASWSVTGALRSEQYF.

This clone was counted a few times. This same CDR3 is encoded by further DNA sequences in the sample. V gene TRBV12-3 or TRBV12-4 combines with J gene TRBJ1-5, with 7 nucleotides matching TRBD1. This CDR3 has 13 amino acids. V lost 5 bases to trimming and J lost 4 bases; unmatched junction nucleotides: 2. The CDR3 DNA is TGTGCCAGCAGTCTGGGACAGAATCAGCCCCAGCATTTT. It encodes CASSLGQNQPQHF.

CDR3 sequence reads: CASSGNDRELEKLFF. The CDR3 DNA is TGTGCCAGCAGCGGGAATGACAGGGAGCTTGAAAAACTGTTTTTT. This chain links TRBV5-6 with TRBJ1-4, with 7 nucleotides matching TRBD1. The V gene's germline CDR1 is SGHDT and CDR2 YYEEEE. The CDR3 has 15 amino acids. J gave up 7 bases and V 4 bases, and 10 bases lay outside the gene matches.

The V gene is TRBV4-1, the J gene TRBJ1-1; possible D gene TRBD1, 5 bases. CDR1 is MGHRA, CDR2 YSYEKL, per germline. V lost 1 base and J 1 base, leaving 16 bases between the germline ends. This CDR3 is built from 17 residues. The CDR3 DNA follows: TGCGCCAGCAGCCAAGGGCGGACAAGAATTACGAACACTGAAGCTTTCTTT. This encodes CASSQGRTRITNTEAFF.

The chain uses TRBV19 and TRBJ1-1; perhaps TRBD1 as D (6 bases). The CDR3 totals 14 residues. V lost 9 bases and J 12 bases, leaving 26 bases between the germline ends. CDR1 is LNHDA, CDR2 SQIVND, per germline (reference sequence). CDR3 region: CASSEQQGYQASFF. CDR3 nucleotides: TGTGCCAGCAGTGAGCAACAGGGTTATCAGGCGTCTTTCTTT.

This clone was counted between two and nine times. This chain connects TRBV6-1 to TRBJ1-2; D might be TRBD1 (6 bases). The germline V gene encodes CDR1 MNHNS and CDR2 SASEGT. V lost 2 bases, J lost 6 bases, and 10 bases lay in between. The CDR3 runs to 13 residues. CDR3 bases: TGTGCCAGCAGTGAAAGACAGGCCGATGGCTACACCTTC. It encodes CASSERQADGYTF.

The V and J genes are TRBV27 and TRBJ2-5, with 7 bases lining up with TRBD1. This CDR3 is 14 amino acids long. After removal of 5 bases from V and 0 bases from J, the junction contained 3 bases not matched to a gene. Germline CDR1 MNHEY, CDR2 SMNVEV (reference sequence). This CDR3 is CASSRDRYQETQYF. CDR3 sequence (DNA): TGTGCCAGCAGTAGGGACAGATACCAAGAGACCCAGTACTTC.

This clone showed up just a few times. This chain links TRBV12-3 or TRBV12-4 with TRBJ1-2; D may be TRBD1 (5 bases). The V and J ends lost 4 bases and 1 base respectively, with 7 bases between them. This CDR3 is built from 13 residues. The CDR3, as DNA: TGTGCCAGCAGTTCGACAGTTAACTATGGCTACACCTTC. Encoded protein: CASSSTVNYGYTF.

The CDR3 DNA follows: TGTGCCAGCAGTCTCACCCCGCCCCGGGGGGGCTCCTACAATGAGCAGTTCTTC. Its translation is CASSLTPPRGGSYNEQFF. The V and J genes are TRBV27 and TRBJ2-1; 8 nucleotides align to TRBD2. Germline CDR1 and CDR2: MNHEY and SMNVEV (reference sequence). Unmatched junction bases numbered 12, after V lost 5 bases and J lost 0 bases. The length of the CDR3 is 18 residues.